Listed below are T cell receptor beta chains from one sample, sequenced in a study of identifying expanded T cells in peripheral blood. The assay was immunoSEQ multiplex PCR, and TCRdb's table has in-frame clones only and misses some. The sample records around 94,000 clones, more than 70% being singletons. The material sequenced was blood. These receptors all come from a person aged 18-70 years in good health. CDR3s include the opening cysteine and the closing phenylalanine or tryptophan. The D gene is left open where the match is weak. Clone sizes are given selectively: once, few, many, or a class where the clone is expanded.

CDR3 DNA: TGTGCCAGCAGCTCGAGCTCCTACGAGCAGTACTTC
CDR3 protein: CASSSSSYEQYF
J gene: TRBJ2-7
V gene: TRBV5-6
D gene: .
clone size: .

CDR3 DNA: TGTGCCAGCAGTTATTGGGCCGACCTGAGGACACCCCTCCACTTT
CDR3 protein: CASSYWADLRTPLHF
J gene: TRBJ1-6
V gene: TRBV6-5
D gene: .
clone size: .

CDR3 DNA: TGTGCCAGCAGCGCGCTGGGGGCGCGGGAGACCCAGTACTTC
CDR3 protein: CASSALGARETQYF
J gene: TRBJ2-5
V gene: TRBV7-2
D gene: .
clone size: .

CDR3 DNA: TGCGCCAGCAGCCCCCTAGGGGCAGGGGGCGAGACTAATGAAAAACTGTTTTTT
CDR3 protein: CASSPLGAGGETNEKLFF
J gene: TRBJ1-4
V gene: TRBV4-1
D gene: TRBD1
clone size: .

CDR3 DNA: TGTGCCTGGAGTGGAAAGACAGGGGTTAATGAAAAACTGTTTTTT
CDR3 protein: CAWSGKTGVNEKLFF
J gene: TRBJ1-4
V gene: TRBV30
D gene: TRBD1
clone size: .

CDR3 DNA: TGCGCCAGCAGCTTGGGTGGACAGGGCGATGGCTACACCTTC
CDR3 protein: CASSLGGQGDGYTF
J gene: TRBJ1-2
V gene: TRBV5-1
D gene: TRBD1
clone size: .

CDR3 DNA: TGTGCCTGGAGCGACACCCAAGTCTCTGGGGCCAACGTCCTGACTTTC
CDR3 protein: CAWSDTQVSGANVLTF
J gene: TRBJ2-6
V gene: TRBV30
D gene: .
clone size: .

CDR3 DNA: TGTGCCAGCAAAGAGAACACTGAAGCTTTCTTT
CDR3 protein: CASKENTEAFF
J gene: TRBJ1-1
V gene: TRBV6-1
D gene: .
clone size: .

CDR3 DNA: TGTGCCAGTACCAGAGCGGGGTTTGGGGATCAGCCCCAGCATTTT
CDR3 protein: CASTRAGFGDQPQHF
J gene: TRBJ1-5
V gene: TRBV19
D gene: .
clone size: few

CDR3 DNA: TGCGCCAGCACACAGGACGGGGGGCGCGTAGCTTTCTTT
CDR3 protein: CASTQDGGRVAFF
J gene: TRBJ1-1
V gene: TRBV5-1
D gene: .
clone size: .

CDR3 DNA: TGCAGCGTACCCGGCGATAGCGGGACCCTCTCCTCCTACAATGAGCAGTTCTTC
CDR3 protein: CSVPGDSGTLSSYNEQFF
J gene: TRBJ2-1
V gene: TRBV29-1
D gene: TRBD2
clone size: .

CDR3 DNA: TGTGCCAGCAAACCCACCGGGACAGGGGGGACTGAAGCTTTCTTT
CDR3 protein: CASKPTGTGGTEAFF
J gene: TRBJ1-1
V gene: TRBV6-5
D gene: TRBD1
clone size: few

CDR3 DNA: TGTGCCAGCAGTTTTGGTAACTCTGGGGCCAACGTCCTGACTTTC
CDR3 protein: CASSFGNSGANVLTF
J gene: TRBJ2-6
V gene: TRBV28
D gene: .
clone size: .

CDR3 DNA: TGCGCCAGCAGCCAGCACACCCGGACAGGGCGAGTTAGCGGGAGGAAGGGGGAGACCCAGTACTTC
CDR3 protein: CASSQHTRTGRVSGRKGETQYF
J gene: TRBJ2-5
V gene: TRBV4-1
D gene: TRBD2
clone size: once

CDR3 DNA: TGTGCCAGTAGTATAATGCAGCCATATAGCAATCAGCCCCAGCATTTT
CDR3 protein: CASSIMQPYSNQPQHF
J gene: TRBJ1-5
V gene: TRBV19
D gene: .
clone size: .

CDR3 DNA: TGTGCCAGCAGTTCACACACGAACACTGAAGCTTTCTTT
CDR3 protein: CASSSHTNTEAFF
J gene: TRBJ1-1
V gene: TRBV9
D gene: .
clone size: .

CDR3 DNA: TGTGCCAGCAGGGCCGGGACAGGGAGAGAGACCCAGTACTTC
CDR3 protein: CASRAGTGRETQYF
J gene: TRBJ2-5
V gene: TRBV28
D gene: TRBD1
clone size: .

CDR3 DNA: TGTGCCTGGAGTAGGGATTTGACGAGGGGCTACACCTTC
CDR3 protein: CAWSRDLTRGYTF
J gene: TRBJ1-2
V gene: TRBV30
D gene: .
clone size: .

CDR3 DNA: TGTGCCAGCAGATCCGGGACACTCGGCCCCTACGAGCAGTACTTC
CDR3 protein: CASRSGTLGPYEQYF
J gene: TRBJ2-7
V gene: TRBV6-5
D gene: .
clone size: once

CDR3 DNA: TGTGCCAGCAGCCGGGGGACTAGCTCCCAAGAGACCCAGTACTTC
CDR3 protein: CASSRGTSSQETQYF
J gene: TRBJ2-5
V gene: TRBV7-6
D gene: TRBD2
clone size: .

CDR3 DNA: TGTGCCAGCAGCATAGCGGGAGGGGACAATGAGCAGTTCTTC
CDR3 protein: CASSIAGGDNEQFF
J gene: TRBJ2-1
V gene: TRBV2
D gene: TRBD2
clone size: once

CDR3 DNA: TGTGCCAGCTCACTCCCTCCTGGCGGAGCCAAAAACATTCAGTACTTC
CDR3 protein: CASSLPPGGAKNIQYF
J gene: TRBJ2-4
V gene: TRBV18
D gene: .
clone size: .

CDR3 DNA: TGTGCCACCAGCAGAATCCGGGACGTAAACTATGGCTACACCTTC
CDR3 protein: CATSRIRDVNYGYTF
J gene: TRBJ1-2
V gene: TRBV15
D gene: .
clone size: .

CDR3 DNA: TGTGCCAGACGATGGGGTACGACCGGGACAGTGAGAAATGGCTACACCTTC
CDR3 protein: CARRWGTTGTVRNGYTF
J gene: TRBJ1-2
V gene: TRBV2
D gene: TRBD1
clone size: few

CDR3 DNA: TGTGCCACCAGCAGAGAGGGGGGGACCCAGTACTTC
CDR3 protein: CATSREGGTQYF
J gene: TRBJ2-5
V gene: TRBV15
D gene: .
clone size: .

CDR3 DNA: TGTGCCAGCAGCTTACAGTCGATGAACACTGAAGCTTTCTTT
CDR3 protein: CASSLQSMNTEAFF
J gene: TRBJ1-1
V gene: TRBV7-9
D gene: .
clone size: few

CDR3 DNA: TGTGCCAGCAGTTCGACAGGGATGCCTAGCGGGAGTTGGAATGAGCAGTTCTTC
CDR3 protein: CASSSTGMPSGSWNEQFF
J gene: TRBJ2-1
V gene: TRBV28
D gene: TRBD2
clone size: .